The clone carrying this T cell receptor (beta chain) was counted at least ten times. The antigen is not known. The sample originates from a study of response to subunit inactivated influenza vaccine. Study-wide points: It was the authors' suggestion that each seasonal influenza vaccination recruits few new T cells.

The CDR3 has 16 amino acids. Trimming pared 3 bases from V and 7 bases from J, leaving 18 bases between. Germline lookup yields CDR1 SGHAT and CDR2 FQNNGV. TCRdb independently ran MiXCR on the RT-PCR reads; one entry per CDR3 protein. The sample lists around 180,000 distinct CDR3 sequences; 9.2% were seen once. The sequence was obtained from a man over 45 who received an inactivated influenza vaccine. The chain couples TRBV11-2 to TRBJ2-2; either TRBD1 or TRBD2 may supply D (6 bases each). Sample: non-naive T cells sorted from PBMCs, taken on the day of vaccination. Here the CDR3 reads CASSLMIGGVHGELFF. DNA of the CDR3: TGTGCCAGCAGCTTGATGATCGGGGGCGTTCACGGGGAGCTGTTTTTT.